Detailed here is one T cell receptor (beta chain). The record originates from a study of blood T cell repertoires in COVID-19. Per the authors' pipeline: Reference gene primers were amplified, and this amplification served to estimate nucleated cell counts. Sequencing was performed with immunoSEQ multiplex PCR; in TCRdb, only in-frame clones are kept and a portion is missing. Clone size and V and J calls were adopted from that table, with D and trimming inferred from the DNA. Among about 280,000 clones listed, around 85% were seen once. Among Cohort 3 donors, those recovered had two negative PCRs, clearance, or symptom resolution. Germline loops: CDR1 LNHDA, CDR2 SQIVND (reference sequence). Trimming removed 3 bases from V and 2 bases from J, with 10 bases in between. The CDR3 covers 14 residues.

The sample taken for sequencing was PBMCs or T cells enriched from blood (not recorded which). The rearrangement uses TRBV19 and TRBJ1-1; TRBD1 is a possible D gene (5 bases). The receptor was isolated from a woman aged 45-60 years who had recovered from COVID-19. The CDR3 DNA reads as TGTGCCAGTAGTATCTGGGGGGATAACACTGAAGCTTTCTTT. This translates into CASSIWGDNTEAFF.